This entry features one T cell receptor (beta chain) sequence. It has no known antigen specificity. Per-nucleotide qualities are absent, and no much larger clonotype sits a single base away. The data are from a study of cytomegalovirus exposure and HLA in healthy donors (dated by TCRdb to about 2017). At the level of the whole study: According to an earlier analysis of 550 to 750 of the donors, about 179 million T cells yielded over 90 million unique TCR beta sequences and 276 Gb of sequence data. An early release that covered roughly 600 HLA-typed donors contained 300 to 350 gigabases of sequencing data and 75 million to 100 million unique TCR sequences. Of the roughly 400 genotyped donors, approximately 82% fell in the genetic ancestry cluster associated with self-reported Caucasian donors. The study was designed to test whether signatures of past pathogen exposure could be identified by cataloging public T cell receptors. The T cell repertoires of several hundred subjects were profiled by immunosequencing and related to cytomegalovirus serostatus. In addition to the first cohort of approximately 670 subjects, a separate validation cohort of 130 or so different subjects was used. To predict cytomegalovirus infection status, the study brought together high-throughput TCR immunosequencing, statistical association of individual TCRs with disease status, and machine learning. In a later analysis, previously published TCR beta repertoires from fewer than 750 donors were re-analyzed and high-resolution HLA genotyping was added so that TCR occurrence patterns could be studied. The later analysis used no new phenotypic data to find candidate immune exposures, relying instead on TCR beta sequences and their occurrence across donors. An earlier analysis of 587 of the donors used high-throughput TCR beta sequencing to judge whether each TCR beta V gene segment behaved as functional or pseudogenic. Donor age, sex, ethnicity and CMV serostatus were compiled alongside the repertoire data. A later genetic analysis took genome-wide SNP genotypes for about three fifths of the roughly 700 donors and used that subset as a discovery cohort. Every discovery cohort repertoire had been produced on one sequencing platform. HLA typing included class I and class II loci at four-digit resolution. The number of donors typed differed by locus, with roughly 629-640 for A, B, C, DRB1 and DQB1, roughly 520 for DQA1, 606 for DPA1, and 450 to 480 for DPB1. Several DR-DQ haplotypes were treated as single units for association and clustering because of strong linkage in the cohort. Among roughly 370 genotyped donors of the cohort, an average of roughly 240,000 unique TCR beta nucleotide sequences were sequenced per donor, around a sixth of them non-productive.

Here is what the overall study found, with its caveats: The cohort was sequenced for TCR beta chains only, and without alpha or paired-chain data the features that could be detected were limited. Correlated functional status among segregating V segments might reflect linkage disequilibrium, but an unknown experimental factor could not be ruled out. In a later analysis, some 17,000 TCR beta sequences were associated with specific HLA alleles at a false discovery rate of 0.05. The study gave a list of around 170 TCR beta chains associated with cytomegalovirus. According to the authors, the approach could potentially be generalized to other disease states and immunological phenotypes. A later genetic analysis associated a missense DCLRE1C variant with V-gene and J-gene trimming of TCR beta chains, and an independent cohort replicated the association. Strong co-occurrence of HLA alleles, especially DR and DQ, made assigning TCR associations to individual alleles difficult. According to a later analysis, most CMV-associated TCR beta chains appeared to be HLA-restricted, and the HLA associations seemed to be driven largely by CMV exposure. In a later analysis, TCR association rates were found to vary across HLA loci, with the most associated TCRs seen for DRB1 alleles and the fewest for HLA-C alleles. Because some donors lacked HLA typing at each locus, the association tests relied only on the typed subset. Because the 87-base-pair reads could not distinguish some IMGT-functional V segments, including TRBV6-2 and TRBV6-3, those segments were excluded. An earlier analysis of roughly 570 of the donors showed that most TCR beta V segments appeared in productive rearrangements either about 87% or about 30% of the time, which broadly matched IMGT annotations. The presence/absence analyses assumed that sequencing depth was roughly uniform across donors, and that assumption may not be true. Across donors, most TCR sequences were observed very rarely, whereas some public TCRs were present in many individuals. According to a later analysis, parvovirus B19, influenza, CMV and Epstein-Barr virus appeared linked to several top co-occurrence clusters. The earlier analysis of nearly 600 of the donors excluded roughly 17 rarely observed V segments, including chromosome 9 orphons, because counts were too low. In vitro tests confirmed that a few of the cytomegalovirus-associated TCR beta chains recognize cytomegalovirus antigens. A further reported finding was that TCR beta sequences accurately predicted the HLA-A and HLA-B alleles for most subjects in the first cohort. In a later analysis, HLA-associated TCR beta chains showed more clonal expansion and lower generation probabilities than non-associated chains that were equally common. Cytomegalovirus status was reported to be diagnosed by the classifier with high specificity and sensitivity in both the original and validation cohorts. For the cohort, immune exposure information was limited to CMV serostatus. A cluster of highly shared sequence variants was judged likely to represent a technical artifact of the sequencing pipeline. According to a later genetic analysis, donors in an Asian-associated ancestry cluster had fewer N-insertions in productive TCRs than the roughly 670-donor mean.

The cohort comprised around 700 healthy bone marrow donors. All cohort members were sampled while nominally healthy, although unrecorded immune exposures were likely present. The donor was CMV seronegative and was included in the group of a few hundred seronegative cohort members. A peripheral blood sample was collected from each donor, and TCR beta sequencing was performed on peripheral blood mononuclear cells. Genomic DNA extraction from the blood cell samples was performed with the Qiagen DNeasy Blood Extraction Kit. V has 5 bases trimmed and J has 5 bases trimmed; junction bases matching no gene number 10. Reading the germline V gene gives CDR1 SGHAT and CDR2 FQNNGV. From cysteine to phenylalanine, the CDR3 is 16 amino acids long. Only the CDR3 part of the read is kept: 48 bases, read in frame from the first base. Libraries were constructed by the immunoSEQ multiplex PCR assay. The multiplex PCR relied on a mix of 60 forward primers for TCR Vbeta segments and 13 reverse primers for TCR Jbeta segments. The CDR3 region of rearranged TCR beta genes was amplified from genomic DNA with a multiplex PCR assay. The Illumina HiSeq System was used to sequence the amplified TCR beta libraries as 87-base-pair reads. The paper's processing steps were these. A later analysis counted approximately 84 million unique TCR beta chains across the 690 or so repertoires, and approximately 11 million of these chains were shared by at least two donors. Raw reads were error-corrected and collapsed into unique sequences with a nearest-neighbor algorithm that merged closely related sequences to remove PCR and sequencing errors. CDR3 sequences were aligned to IMGT reference sequences to assign V, D and J gene segments. Each retained sequence needed at least a six-nucleotide match to both a V gene segment and a J gene segment. Rearrangements were called productive when the CDR3 lacked stop codons and stayed in frame with V and J; all others were non-productive. Following IMGT convention, CDR3 was defined as the stretch from the second conserved V-encoded cysteine to the conserved J-encoded phenylalanine. In an earlier analysis of approximately 500 of the donors, sequences lacking an unambiguous match to a single V gene segment were excluded. In an earlier analysis of approximately 610 of the donors, V segments were called functional above 56.7% productive rearrangements and were called segregating when the between-donor standard deviation exceeded 5%. To diagnose cytomegalovirus status from the catalog of TCR beta chain sequences, a statistical classification framework was built. A later analysis assigned V and J genes by comparing TCR nucleotide sequences with IMGT/GENE-DB human TR gene sequences. In a later analysis, CDR3 sequences and most-parsimonious VDJ recombination scenarios were assigned using the TCRdist pipeline. In a later analysis, each TCR beta chain was defined by its CDR3 amino acid sequence together with its V-gene family, and reads lacking a unique V-gene family were excluded. To address suspected cross-contamination and a sequencing artifact, a later analysis removed a few hundred highly shared, low-generation-probability nucleotide sequences. A later analysis calculated a clonal expansion index for each public chain from normalized within-repertoire ranks of inferred template counts. Generation probabilities in a later analysis came from a VDJ recombination model fitted to out-of-frame rearrangements, and those results were checked against IGoR. Hypergeometric tests were used in a later analysis to score TCR-TCR, TCR-HLA and TCR-CMV co-occurrence, with a repertoire-size bias correction applied to the TCR pairs. To estimate false discovery rates, a later analysis permuted the HLA or CMV assignments 20 times. In a later analysis, co-occurring TCRs were grouped using DBSCAN, and TCRdist sequence similarity was added for clustering within HLA-allele-positive subsets. Repertoires with fewer than 30,000 or more than 120,000 public chains, plus five repertoires with anomalous nucleotide sharing, were excluded from co-occurrence clustering. TCRdb took over this immuneACCESS table, retaining in-frame rearrangements with V and J assigned. Such tables are incomplete; in checked studies, under half of the missing clones stem from an unresolved V gene, and the remainder is unexplained. The V and J calls and the clone size are those of that table, but D and trimming were determined from the DNA. This sample is represented by some 150,000 clones; 75% to 90% of them were singletons. Clones ranked in the top ten supply less than 3.5% of the sample.

This receptor was obtained from a woman aged 25 to 39 in good health and CMV-seronegative. The chain joins TRBV11-2 to TRBJ2-4, with TRBD1 identical over 9 junction bases. The sequencing input was PBMCs. The sequence in DNA is TGTGCCAGCAGCCCGAGGGACAGGGAGAATGAAAACATTCAGTACTTC. Its protein product is CASSPRDRENENIQYF.